Listed here are 18 T cell receptor beta chains from one sample, sequenced in a study of regulatory T cells in long-lasting Graves disease. In building TCR beta libraries, iRepertoire HTBI primers were used together with Arm-PCR of CDR3 regions. TCRdb redid the calling of the multiplex PCR reads with MiXCR, one entry per CDR3 protein. Counted here are under 400,000 distinct CDR3 sequences, over 15% occurring once; the ten biggest clones make up around 27%. As for time point: newly diagnosed GD, antithyroid drugs for less than 3 months. The authors made the TCR library using RNA they extracted from PBMCs. This same sample was also part of a study on T cells in Graves' hyperthyroidism and ophthalmopathy.

This specimen consisted of peripheral blood mononuclear cells (PBMCs), obtained at new diagnosis, from a patient treated with antithyroid drugs. The receptors were sampled from a man aged 35-49 years with Graves disease.

The chain links TRBV7-3 to TRBJ2-3; perhaps TRBD2 as D (5 bases). Trimming shortened V by 3 bases and J by 9 bases, and 19 bases separated the two germline ends. Per germline, CDR1 SGHTA and CDR2 FQGTGA. The CDR3 is 15 residues long. The CDR3 loop is CASSFSPHETGTQYF. CDR3 sequence (DNA): TGTGCCAGCAGCTTTTCCCCCCACGAGACGGGAACGCAGTATTTT.

This clonotype was observed many times. This sequence joins TRBV20-1 and TRBJ2-5; 8 bases line up with TRBD1. V shed 6 bases and J 7 bases; nucleotides not matched to a gene: 7. CDR1 is DFQATT and CDR2 is SNEGSKA in the germline V gene (reference sequence). This CDR3 comprises 12 residues. CDR3 in amino acids: CSASTGGGTQYF. In nucleotides, the CDR3 is TGCAGTGCAAGTACAGGGGGAGGGACCCAGTACTTC.

This clonotype was seen a few times. This chain uses TRBV12-3 or TRBV12-4 with TRBJ1-2; TRBD1 is a possible D gene (6 bases). The length of the CDR3 is 14 residues. V was pared by 5 bases and J by 7 bases, with 17 bases between. The chain's CDR3 is CASSPGGGAGGYTF. CDR3 nucleotides: TGTGCCAGCAGTCCTGGGGGGGGGGCCGGTGGCTACACCTTC.

Many counts were recorded for this clonotype. The rearrangement joins TRBV5-1 to TRBJ1-1; TRBD1 matches at 7 bases. The length of the CDR3 is 13 residues. The V segment lost 7 bases and the J segment 2 bases; nucleotides outside the gene matches: 5. Germline-derived CDR1 and CDR2 are SGHRS and YFSETQ. CDR3 in DNA: TGCGCCAGCTACCGACAGGGAAACACTGAAGCTTTCTTT. Its protein product is CASYRQGNTEAFF.

This clonotype was picked up many times. The chain carries TRBV6-1 and TRBJ1-2, with D tentatively TRBD1 (6 bases). The V end was cut by 9 bases, the J end by 5 bases, with 16 bases between. The CDR3 covers 13 residues. Germline CDR1 is MNHNS and CDR2 is SASEGT. The CDR3 DNA is TGTGCCAGTTTAAAGGGGGGGGAGTATGGCTACACCTTC. This translates into CASLKGGEYGYTF.

CDR3 protein: CASSGQGGRTDTQYF. DNA of the CDR3: TGTGCCAGCAGCGGACAGGGGGGCCGCACAGATACGCAGTATTTT. The gene calls are TRBV6-1 and TRBJ2-3; 10 bases align to TRBD1. Germline trimming cut 6 bases from V and 1 base from J; bases unmatched to any gene: 4. CDR3 length: 15 amino acids. Germline lookup yields CDR1 MNHNS and CDR2 SASEGT.

Worth noting for this clonotype: This may come from a read error, since a much larger clone is one base off. J is TRBJ1-2 and V is TRBV28; D is unclear. V was pared by 2 bases and J by 4 bases, with 5 bases between. This CDR3 comprises 12 residues. The germline CDR1 and CDR2 sequences are MDHEN and SYDVKM. In DNA, the CDR3 is TGTGCCAGCAGTTTAAACCCCTATGGCTACACCTTC. This sequence encodes CASSLNPYGYTF.

This clonotype was counted at least ten times. One junction end disagrees with the germline gene, perhaps due to a read error. The V gene is TRBV28, the J gene TRBJ1-1, with 8 nucleotides matching TRBD1. Germline V gene lookup returns CDR1 MDHEN and CDR2 SYDVKM. The CDR3 totals 14 residues. The CDR3 DNA sequence: TGCGCCAGCAGCTCGGGGACAGGGAACACTGAAGCTTTCTTT. Its translation: CASSSGTGNTEAFF.

The chain combines TRBV20-1 with TRBJ2-5; D call uncertain. Between the trimmed V and J ends, which lost 7 bases and 8 bases, there was a span of 26 bases. The germline V gene encodes CDR1 DFQATT and CDR2 SNEGSKA (reference sequence). This CDR3 has 15 amino acids. CDR3 DNA sequence: TGCAGTGTTCCCCGCTTAAGTCGGCCACTTAGAACCCAGTACTTC. This translates into CSVPRLSRPLRTQYF.

This clonotype was recorded at least ten times. The V gene is TRBV12-3 or TRBV12-4, the J gene TRBJ2-2; tentatively, D is TRBD2 (5 bases). The CDR3 spans 15 residues. Trimming removed 4 bases at V and 6 bases at J, with 15 bases between. The CDR3 region has the DNA TGTGCCAGCAGTTCCAACACGAGGGTGGCCGGGGAGCTGTTTTTT. This translates into CASSSNTRVAGELFF.

This clonotype has a count of ten or more. J is TRBJ2-5 and V is TRBV5-1; 7 bases are shared with TRBD2. The trim removed 5 bases at V and 5 bases at J, leaving 12 bases unmatched. Germline V gene sequence: CDR1 SGHRS, CDR2 YFSETQ. CDR3 size: 15 residues. CDR3 sequence: CASSSGLGVFETQYF. The DNA for the CDR3 is TGCGCCAGCAGTTCCGGACTAGGCGTCTTCGAGACCCAGTACTTC.

This clonotype was observed at least ten times. The chain couples TRBV4-1 to TRBJ2-1; 7 bases align to TRBD2. V shed 1 base, J shed 8 bases, and the junction held 11 bases outside the gene matches. CDR3 length equals 16 residues. The germline CDR1 and CDR2 sequences are MGHRA and YSYEKL. In DNA form, the CDR3 reads TGCGCCAGCAGCCAAGGGGGGACTAAGGGGTGGGATGAGCAGTTCTTC. Translating it yields CASSQGGTKGWDEQFF.

The sample holds many counts of this clonotype. The chain is built from TRBV28 and TRBJ1-6, with D unclear. Germline values: CDR1 MDHEN, CDR2 SYDVKM. The CDR3 is made up of 16 amino acids. Trimming removed 3 bases from V and 0 bases from J, with 9 bases in between. As DNA, the CDR3 is TGTGCCAGCAGTTTTAAGGAGGTCTCCTATAATTCACCCCTCCACTTT. This sequence encodes CASSFKEVSYNSPLHF.

This clonotype was detected many times. This sequence joins TRBV28 and TRBJ1-4; 8 nucleotides line up with TRBD1. The germline V gene has CDR1 MDHEN and CDR2 SYDVKM. The CDR3 contains 13 residues. V lost 7 bases to trimming and J lost 7 bases; unmatched junction nucleotides: 5. CDR3 amino acids: CASNQGAGEKLFF. The CDR3 bases are TGTGCCAGCAACCAGGGGGCTGGTGAAAAACTGTTTTTT.

In this sample, this clonotype turned up many times. The DNA for the CDR3 is TGTGCCAGCAGGCAGACAGGCATGAACACTGAAGCTTTCTTT. It is translated as CASRQTGMNTEAFF. V usage is TRBV12-3 or TRBV12-4 and J usage is TRBJ1-1; a possible D gene is TRBD1 (6 bases). The length of the CDR3 is 14 residues. The germline V and J ends were trimmed by 6 bases and 0 bases, with 11 bases remaining between them.

This clonotype was counted between two and nine times. The chain carries TRBV20-1 and TRBJ1-5; maybe TRBD1 (5 bases). Between the trimmed V and J ends, which lost 0 bases and 9 bases, there was a span of 15 bases. Germline values: CDR1 DFQATT, CDR2 SNEGSKA (reference sequence). CDR3 length: 14 amino acids. The CDR3 coding sequence is TGCAGTGCTAGAGACCGTCAGGGTTATCGGCCCCAGCATTTT. Its translation is CSARDRQGYRPQHF.

This clonotype was seen ten or more times. The chain is built from TRBV7-3 and TRBJ2-3; D is ambiguous. The CDR3 is made up of 12 amino acids. Germline V CDR1 and CDR2: SGHTA, FQGTGA. V lost 2 bases to trimming and J lost 6 bases, with 6 bases between them. The CDR3 here is CASSLFGDTQYF. The CDR3 DNA follows: TGTGCCAGCAGCTTATTCGGTGATACGCAGTATTTT.

The gene calls are TRBV3-1 and TRBJ2-3, with 12 bases lining up with TRBD2. Trimming at V came to 1 base and at J to 3 bases, leaving 2 bases not matched to a gene. This CDR3 has 16 amino acids. Germline lookup yields CDR1 LGHDT and CDR2 YNNKEL (reference sequence). CDR3 amino acids: CASSQASGGGTDTQYF. For the CDR3, the DNA is TGTGCCAGCAGCCAAGCTAGCGGGGGGGGGACAGATACGCAGTATTTT.